What follows is one T cell receptor beta chain and its context. The antigen is not known. Sample-barcoded 5' priming and a J-beta primer mix drove a second PCR of 7 to 11 cycles. MiXCR was run by TCRdb on the 5' RACE reads, yielding one entry per CDR3 protein. In the table there are fewer than 650,000 distinct CDR3 sequences, 27% of which are singletons. These data belong to a study of blood T cells in healthy people across ages. Findings and limits, study-wide: Naive T cell percentage and TCR beta diversity correlated strongly.

Another study also made use of these data, one on T cells of mothers and their children.

This receptor was taken from a boy between 2 and 10 years old in good health. Sequences were obtained from blood.

CDR3 in amino acids: CASLDSNYGYTF. The CDR3 nucleotides read TGTGCCAGCCTGGACAGTAACTATGGCTACACCTTC. The rearrangement uses TRBV25-1 and TRBJ1-2; TRBD1 is a possible D gene (6 bases). This CDR3 has 12 amino acids. Trimming left V 8 bases short and J 1 base short, with 8 bases between. Germline lookup yields CDR1 MGHDK and CDR2 SYGVNS.